These 22 T cell receptor gamma chains were all obtained from the same sample, sequenced in a study of intestinal T cells in coeliac disease. The TRG library came from around 0.2 ug of biopsy DNA amplified with LymphoTrack primers. TCRdb reapplied CATT to the multiplex PCR reads. The sample lists about 2,500 gamma-chain clones, about 44% occurring once. For each case, the template was genomic DNA from ten approximately 5-µm formalin-fixed paraffin-embedded scrolls. The source material was a duodenal biopsy. These receptors were taken from a human donor with celiac disease.

The chain uses TRGV4 and TRGJ1 or TRGJ2. The CDR3 has 11 residues. Germline V gene sequence: CDR1 EGSTGY, CDR2 YDSYTSSV. V gave up 2 bases and J gave up 11 bases; unmatched junction bases: 6. CDR3 nucleotide sequence: TGTGCCACCTGGGATGCTCGGGAGAAACTCTTT. Protein sequence: CATWDAREKLF.

The V call is TRGV10, the J call TRGJ1 or TRGJ2. TRGV10 is designated an ORF whose function remains uncertain. CDR3 length equals 9 residues. The V segment lost 12 bases and the J segment 11 bases; nucleotides outside the gene matches: 8. The CDR3 bases are TGTGCTGCAAAGAATGAGAAACTCTTT. Its protein is CAAKNEKLF.

The J gene is TRGJ1 or TRGJ2, the V gene TRGV9. CDR1 is GITISATS, CDR2 ISYDGTV, per germline (reference sequence). The J segment lost 0 bases and the V segment lost 2 bases, leaving 4 bases of the junction unmatched. CDR3 length: 14 amino acids. In DNA, the CDR3 is TGTGCCTTGTGGGAGGCCGTGAATTATTATAAGAAACTCTTT. This sequence encodes CALWEAVNYYKKLF.

Worth noting for this clone: A read error is possible here, since a much larger clone lies one base away. The chain combines TRGV2 with TRGJP2. The CDR3 extends over 14 amino acids. Germline CDR1 EGSNGY, CDR2 YDSYNSKV. The CDR3 region is CAAWDGPSDWIKTF. The DNA for the CDR3 is TGTGCCGCCTGGGACGGGCCGAGTGATTGGATCAAGACGTTT.

This clone has just a few counts. The chain uses TRGV3 and TRGJP1. CDR1 VTNTFY and CDR2 YDVSTARD come from the germline V gene (reference sequence). V gave up 5 bases and J gave up 3 bases; unmatched junction bases: 3. This CDR3 has 13 amino acids. This chain's CDR3 is CATWAATGWFKIF. The CDR3 coding sequence is TGTGCCACCTGGGCGGCCACTGGTTGGTTCAAGATATTT.

About this clone: A much more abundant neighbour one base away suggests this may be a read error. The chain joins TRGV10 to TRGJ1 or TRGJ2. TRGV10 is known as an ORF, though its function is uncertain. The CDR3 sequence is 15 residues long. CDR3 in amino acids: CAAWDYMQYYYKKLF. In nucleotides, the CDR3 is TGTGCTGCGTGGGATTATATGCAGTATTACTATAAGAAACTCTTT.

The J gene is TRGJ1 or TRGJ2, the V gene TRGV2. This CDR3 is 14 amino acids long. The ends lost 0 bases at V and 6 bases at J; junction bases unmatched: 8. Germline V lookup: CDR1 EGSNGY, CDR2 YDSYNSKV. In nucleotides, the CDR3 is TGTGCCACCTGGGACGGGCCCCTAGTTTATAAGAAACTCTTT. This gives the protein CATWDGPLVYKKLF.

Note on this clone: Other DNA sequences in this sample translate to the same CDR3. The chain carries TRGV5 and TRGJ1 or TRGJ2. The CDR3 runs 16 residues. V was pared by 3 bases and J by 6 bases, with 17 bases of the junction left unmatched. CDR1 and CDR2 from the germline V gene are VINAFY and YDVSNSKD. The CDR3 sequence is CATWDGGSGRGYKKLF. Written as DNA, the CDR3 is TGTGCCACCTGGGACGGAGGGTCGGGCCGCGGTTATAAGAAACTCTTT.

This clone is deemed large. The rearrangement links TRGV2 to TRGJ1 or TRGJ2. The CDR3 loop spans 13 amino acids. The V segment lost 0 bases and the J segment 4 bases; nucleotides outside the gene matches: 3. Germline loops: CDR1 EGSNGY, CDR2 YDSYNSKV. The CDR3 DNA reads as TGTGCCACCTGGGACGGGCGATATTATAAGAAACTCTTT. Encoded protein: CATWDGRYYKKLF.

This clone was seen more than once but under ten times. Distinct nucleotide sequences in the sample also encode this CDR3. CDR3 sequence: CAAWDPPGRSDWIKTF. In nucleotides, the CDR3 is TGTGCTGCGTGGGATCCCCCCGGGCGTAGTGATTGGATCAAGACGTTT. The J gene is TRGJP2, the V gene TRGV10. Being an ORF, TRGV10 has a function that is uncertain. V shed 8 bases and J 3 bases; nucleotides not matched to a gene: 13. The CDR3 is made up of 16 amino acids.

The V gene is TRGV8, the J gene TRGJP2. The CDR3 spans 13 residues. J lost 11 bases, V lost 0 bases, and 6 bases had no gene match. Germline CDR1 reads VENAVY; CDR2 reads YDSYNSRV. The CDR3 DNA reads TGTGCCACCTGGGATAGGAAGGGGTGGATCAAGACGTTT. Amino acid sequence: CATWDRKGWIKTF.

This chain connects TRGV10 to TRGJP1. TRGV10 is sorted into the ORF group, with uncertain function. This CDR3 contains 13 residues. The V segment lost 8 bases and the J segment 6 bases; nucleotides outside the gene matches: 7. The CDR3 DNA sequence: TGTGCTGCGTGGGATTTCTCTGGTTGGTTCAAGATATTT. Its translation is CAAWDFSGWFKIF.

As regards this clone: A much bigger clone sits one base away, suggesting this may be a read error. The chain employs TRGV4 and TRGJ1 or TRGJ2. Germline V gene data show CDR1 as EGSTGY and CDR2 as YDSYTSSV. The CDR3 loop spans 14 amino acids. The CDR3 sequence: CATWDEPYYYKKLF. As DNA, the CDR3 is TGCGCCACCTGGGATGAGCCCTATTATTATAAGAAACTCTTT.

As to this clone: Germline and junction disagree at one end, which may indicate a read error. DNA of the CDR3: TGTGCCACCTGGGATAATCGAGGGGGTAGTAGTGGTTGGATCAAGACGTTT. This translates into CATWDNRGGSSGWIKTF. The chain is built from TRGV8 and TRGJP2. CDR1 is VENAVY, CDR2 YDSYNSRV, per germline. CDR3 length: 17 amino acids.

This clone occurred a few times. The chain carries TRGV3 and TRGJP2. Germline trimming cut 0 bases from V and 7 bases from J; bases unmatched to any gene: 11. CDR1 and CDR2 from the germline V gene are VTNTFY and YDVSTARD (reference sequence). This CDR3 is built from 16 residues. CDR3 sequence (DNA): TGTGCCACCTGGGACAGGCGGAGTAAAAATGATTGGATCAAGACGTTT. It codes for CATWDRRSKNDWIKTF.

Note on this clone: Sequence at one end of the junction differs from germline and may be a read error. The sample carries other DNA sequences with the same CDR3. The V call is TRGV8, the J call TRGJP2. Germline CDR1 is VENAVY and CDR2 is YDSYNSRV. The CDR3 runs 14 residues. CDR3 in amino acids: CATWDRRRDWIKTF. The CDR3 coding sequence is TGTGCCACCTGGGATAGGCGTCGTGATTGGATCAAAACGTTT.

The gene calls are TRGV4 and TRGJ1 or TRGJ2. Germline V gene lookup returns CDR1 EGSTGY and CDR2 YDSYTSSV. The CDR3 spans 15 residues. Trimming removed 0 bases from V and 0 bases from J; junction bases left unmatched: 5. The DNA of the CDR3 is TGTGCCACCTGGGATGGGCCGAGGAATTATTATAAGAAACTCTTT. This sequence encodes CATWDGPRNYYKKLF.

Points on this clone: The sample contains more than one DNA sequence encoding this CDR3. The chain employs TRGV2 and TRGJP2. The CDR3 spans 15 residues. V gave up 4 bases and J gave up 3 bases; unmatched junction bases: 8. Germline V gene lookup returns CDR1 EGSNGY and CDR2 YDSYNSKV. This chain's CDR3 is CATWDGGGSDWIKTF. CDR3 sequence (DNA): TGTGCCACCTGGGATGGGGGAGGTAGTGATTGGATCAAGACGTTT.

Remarks on this clone: It may be a read error: a sequence one base away is much more abundant. The CDR3 reads CAAWDRPHSNYYKKLF. CDR3 sequence (DNA): TGTGCCGCCTGGGACAGGCCCCATTCGAATTATTATAAGAAACTCTTT. The chain links TRGV3 to TRGJ1 or TRGJ2. The CDR3 length is 16 residues. Germline CDR1 is VTNTFY and CDR2 is YDVSTARD (reference sequence).

The gene calls are TRGV4 and TRGJ1 or TRGJ2. The germline CDR1 and CDR2 sequences are EGSTGY and YDSYTSSV. CDR3 length equals 12 residues. The CDR3 reads CAPPGWDYKKLF. The CDR3 bases are TGTGCACCACCGGGATGGGATTATAAGAAACTCTTT.

Concerning this clone itself: Mismatch with germline at one junction end may stem from a read error. The chain carries TRGV2 and TRGJP1. This CDR3 is 15 amino acids long. Germline V gene data show CDR1 as EGSNGY and CDR2 as YDSYNSKV. CDR3 sequence: CATWNGHATGWFKIF. The CDR3, as DNA: TGTGCCACCTGGAACGGGCATGCCACTGGTTGGTTCAAGATATTT.

This clone was counted once. A read error may account for a junction end that differs from germline. The sample holds other DNA sequences that translate to the same CDR3. The J gene is TRGJP1, the V gene TRGV4. The CDR3 length is 14 residues. Germline assignment: CDR1 EGSTGY and CDR2 YDSYTSSV. For the CDR3, the DNA is TGTGCCACCTGGACCTATCCCACTGGTTGGTTCAAAATATTT. It yields the protein CATWTYPTGWFKIF.